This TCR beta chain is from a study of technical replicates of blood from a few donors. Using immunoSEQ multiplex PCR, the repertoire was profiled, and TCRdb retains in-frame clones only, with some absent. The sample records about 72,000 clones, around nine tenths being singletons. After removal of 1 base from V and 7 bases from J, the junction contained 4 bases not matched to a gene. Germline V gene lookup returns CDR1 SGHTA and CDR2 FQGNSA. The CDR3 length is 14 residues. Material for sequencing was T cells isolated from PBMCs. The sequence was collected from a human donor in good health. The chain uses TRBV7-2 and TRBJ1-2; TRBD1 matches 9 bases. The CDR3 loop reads CASSLVQGAGGYTF. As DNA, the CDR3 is TGTGCCAGCAGCTTAGTACAGGGGGCAGGTGGCTACACCTTC.